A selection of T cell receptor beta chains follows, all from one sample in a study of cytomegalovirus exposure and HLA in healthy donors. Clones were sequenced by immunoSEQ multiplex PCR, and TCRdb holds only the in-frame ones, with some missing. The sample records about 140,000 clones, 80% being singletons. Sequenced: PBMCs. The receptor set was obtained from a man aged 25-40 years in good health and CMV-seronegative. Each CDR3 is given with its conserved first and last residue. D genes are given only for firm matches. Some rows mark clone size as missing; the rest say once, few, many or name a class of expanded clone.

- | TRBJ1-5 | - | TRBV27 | CASSSKGNQPQHF | TGTGCCAGCAGTTCAAAGGGGAATCAGCCCCAGCATTTT
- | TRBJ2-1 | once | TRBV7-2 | CASSSSAGQHNEQFF | TGTGCCAGCAGCTCCTCAGCCGGACAGCACAATGAGCAGTTCTTC
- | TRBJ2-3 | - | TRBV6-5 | CASSYSTSIDTQYF | TGTGCCAGCAGTTACTCCACTAGCATCGATACGCAGTATTTT
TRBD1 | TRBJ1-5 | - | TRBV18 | CASSPGTGGQPQHF | TGTGCCAGCTCACCAGGGACAGGGGGTCAGCCCCAGCATTTT
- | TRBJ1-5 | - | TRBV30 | CAWSTQGRQPQHF | TGTGCCTGGAGTACCCAGGGGCGGCAGCCCCAGCATTTT
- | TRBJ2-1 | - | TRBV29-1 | CSVKGDGYYNEQFF | TGCAGCGTCAAGGGGGACGGTTACTACAATGAGCAGTTCTTC
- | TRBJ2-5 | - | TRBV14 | CASSQGLKETQYF | TGTGCCAGCAGCCAAGGACTGAAAGAGACCCAGTACTTC
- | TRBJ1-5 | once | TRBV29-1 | CSVNTGKNQPQHF | TGCAGCGTTAATACAGGGAAAAATCAGCCCCAGCATTTT
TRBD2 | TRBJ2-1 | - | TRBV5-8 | CASSLGLAGYNEQFF | TGTGCCAGCAGCTTGGGCCTAGCGGGGTACAATGAGCAGTTCTTC
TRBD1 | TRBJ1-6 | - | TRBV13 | CASSSDREWGSYNSPLHF | TGTGCCAGCAGCTCGGACAGGGAGTGGGGTTCGTATAATTCACCCCTCCACTTT
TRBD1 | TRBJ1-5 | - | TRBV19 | CASSRTGIVNQPQHF | TGTGCCAGTAGTCGGACAGGGATTGTCAATCAGCCCCAGCATTTT